These 26 T cell receptor beta chains were all obtained from the same sample, sequenced in a study of T cell responses to AZD1222 COVID-19 vaccine. Some clones are missing from TCRdb's copy, which holds only in-frame ones; the method was immunoSEQ multiplex PCR. The table lists approximately 150,000 clones, approximately 86% of them singletons. The source was peripheral blood, collected 28 days after the second AZD1222 dose. The receptors derive from an adult who received the AZD1222 COVID-19 vaccine.

The V call is TRBV28, the J call TRBJ1-6; D gene uncertain. CDR3 length equals 14 residues. V lost 2 bases to trimming and J lost 5 bases, with 7 bases between them. Germline V CDR1 and CDR2: MDHEN, SYDVKM. The CDR3: CASSLTTDNSPLHF. In DNA form, the CDR3 reads TGTGCCAGCAGTTTAACAACGGATAATTCACCCCTCCACTTT.

This chain joins TRBV6-5 and TRBJ1-5; D gene ambiguous. The germline V gene encodes CDR1 MNHEY and CDR2 SVGAGI. CDR3 length equals 13 residues. Trimming pared 0 bases from V and 7 bases from J, leaving 7 bases between. CDR3 in amino acids: CASSYSRKQPQHF. In nucleotides, the CDR3 is TGTGCCAGCAGTTACTCCCGAAAGCAGCCCCAGCATTTT.

The CDR3 coding sequence is TGTGCCAGCAGCCAAGGGTCAGGGAGGAACACCATATATTTT. This gives the protein CASSQGSGRNTIYF. The rearrangement joins TRBV3-1 (or the pseudogene TRBV3-2) to TRBJ1-3; D is perhaps TRBD1 (5 bases). CDR1 is LGHDT and CDR2 is YNNKEL in the germline V gene (reference sequence). The CDR3 runs 14 residues. V dropped 1 base and J dropped 7 bases, with 11 bases sitting between them.

The chain combines TRBV10-3 with TRBJ2-7; 10 nucleotides match TRBD1. The CDR3 consists of 13 residues. V lost 8 bases, J lost 3 bases, and 4 bases stayed unmatched. Germline CDR1 and CDR2: ENHRY and SYGVKD. CDR3 region: CAIGTGEGYEQYF. CDR3 sequence (DNA): TGTGCCATCGGGACAGGGGAGGGCTACGAGCAGTACTTC.

This rearrangement joins TRBV30 to TRBJ2-4; no reliable D call. V lost 0 bases and J lost 9, with 12 bases in between. Germline lookup yields CDR1 GTSNPN and CDR2 SVGIG (reference sequence). The CDR3 totals 13 residues. This chain's CDR3 is CAWSVSGPGIQYF. The DNA of the CDR3 is TGTGCCTGGAGTGTATCCGGGCCTGGCATTCAGTACTTC.

The rearrangement uses TRBV6-5 and TRBJ1-6; tentative D call: TRBD1 (6 bases). Trimming shortened V by 4 bases and J by 6 bases, and 10 bases separated the two germline ends. The germline V gene has CDR1 MNHEY and CDR2 SVGAGI. This CDR3 has 14 amino acids. For the CDR3, the DNA is TGTGCCAGCAGTTCAGGACAGCCTAATTCACCCCTCCACTTT. This encodes CASSSGQPNSPLHF.

The chain links TRBV11-3 to TRBJ2-1; 7 bases match TRBD1. Germline lookup yields CDR1 SGHNT and CDR2 YENEEA. The CDR3 length is 15 residues. The ends lost 5 bases at V and 3 bases at J; junction bases unmatched: 7. The CDR3 is CASSPTGINYNEQFF. CDR3 coding DNA: TGTGCCAGCAGCCCGACAGGGATTAACTACAATGAGCAGTTCTTC.

The chain uses TRBV27 and TRBJ1-1; 8 bases fit TRBD1. Germline loops: CDR1 MNHEY, CDR2 SMNVEV (reference sequence). V lost 7 bases to trimming and J lost 7 bases; unmatched junction nucleotides: 8. This CDR3 region has 13 residues. The CDR3 bases are TGTGCCAGCATAGGCAGGGGGCGAGATGAAGCTTTCTTT. It is translated as CASIGRGRDEAFF.

The J gene is TRBJ2-2, the V gene TRBV27; D call uncertain. The V end lost 4 bases, the J end lost 1 base, and 7 bases lay between the germline ends. CDR1 and CDR2 from the germline V gene are MNHEY and SMNVEV (reference sequence). This CDR3 is 14 amino acids long. The CDR3 DNA follows: TGTGCCAGCAGTTATTCAGTGAACACCGGGGAGCTGTTTTTT. The encoded protein is CASSYSVNTGELFF.

V usage is TRBV19 and J usage is TRBJ2-2, with a tentative D call TRBD2 (6 bases). The CDR3 has 16 residues. Germline assignment: CDR1 LNHDA and CDR2 SQIVND (reference sequence). V lost 5 bases and J 6 bases, leaving 19 bases between the germline ends. CDR3 sequence (DNA): TGTGCCAGTAGTGCACAGACTGGAGGGTACCCCGGGGAGCTGTTTTTT. Residues: CASSAQTGGYPGELFF. The full variable domain, rest sourced from reference TRBV19 and TRBJ2-2, is DGGITQSPKYLFRKEGQNVTLSCEQNLNHDAMYWYRQDPGQGLRLIYYSQIVNDFQKGDIAEGYSVSREKKESFPLTVTSAQKNPTAFYLCASSAQTGGYPGELFFGEGSRLTVL.

V gene TRBV28 combines with J gene TRBJ2-7; D ambiguous. CDR3 size: 16 residues. The germline CDR1 and CDR2 sequences are MDHEN and SYDVKM. Trimming removed 6 bases at V and 1 base at J, with 19 bases between. The CDR3, as DNA: TGTGCCAGCAGCTTGGCTTACACGCCGTCTTCCTACGAGCAGTACTTC. It yields the protein CASSLAYTPSSYEQYF.

The V and J genes are TRBV7-2 and TRBJ1-2; D may be TRBD1 (5 bases). V gave up 1 base and J gave up 6 bases, with 9 bases separating them. The CDR3 runs 13 residues. Germline V CDR1 and CDR2: SGHTA, FQGNSA. The CDR3 region is CASSLGGFDGYTF. The CDR3 coding sequence is TGTGCCAGCAGCTTAGGGGGCTTTGATGGCTACACCTTC.

The J gene is TRBJ2-1, the V gene TRBV24-1; no definite D call. The ends were cut back, 4 bases at V and 0 bases at J, with 3 bases in the middle. This CDR3 is built from 13 residues. The V gene's germline CDR1 is KGHDR and CDR2 SFDVKD. CDR3 in amino acids: CATSDVSYNEQFF. The CDR3 DNA is TGTGCCACCAGTGACGTCTCCTACAATGAGCAGTTCTTC.

This chain joins TRBV28 and TRBJ2-5; TRBD2 aligns across 7 bases. The germline gives CDR1 MDHEN, CDR2 SYDVKM. V shed 5 bases, J shed 1 base, and the junction held 4 bases outside the gene matches. This CDR3 spans 14 amino acids. The CDR3 bases are TGTGCCAGCAGTGCCGGGGGGTCCCAAGAGACCCAGTACTTC. It codes for CASSAGGSQETQYF.

The gene calls are TRBV28 and TRBJ1-4; D is unresolved. The V end lost 2 bases, the J end lost 5 bases, and 3 bases lay between the germline ends. Germline assignment: CDR1 MDHEN and CDR2 SYDVKM. This CDR3 comprises 12 residues. The CDR3 here is CASSLPNEKLFF. The CDR3 DNA reads as TGTGCCAGCAGTTTACCAAATGAAAAACTGTTTTTT.

The V gene is TRBV21-1, the J gene TRBJ1-1. TRBV21-1 is given as a pseudogene. This CDR3 has 12 residues. Here the CDR3 reads CASSKIETEAFF. CDR3 DNA: TGTGCCAGCAGCAAAATTGAGACTGAAGCTTTCTTT.

This clone has just a few counts. V is TRBV4-1 and J is TRBJ1-5; 10 bases are shared with TRBD1. V shed 1 base and J 5 bases; nucleotides not matched to a gene: 5. Germline V gene lookup returns CDR1 MGHRA and CDR2 YSYEKL. CDR3 size: 16 residues. DNA for the CDR3: TGCGCCAGCAGCCAAGTCGGGACAGGGGCGGATCAGCCCCAGCATTTT. It translates to CASSQVGTGADQPQHF.

This clone was detected once. This sequence joins TRBV28 and TRBJ1-3; 7 positions agree with TRBD1. Germline trimming cut 10 bases from V and 0 bases from J; bases unmatched to any gene: 9. This CDR3 is 15 amino acids long. Germline-derived CDR1 and CDR2 are MDHEN and SYDVKM. The CDR3 DNA sequence: TGTGCCATCACAGGGGCAGTCAACTCTGGAAACACCATATATTTT. This encodes CAITGAVNSGNTIYF.

This clone is a singleton in its sample. V gene TRBV4-1 combines with J gene TRBJ2-2; no clear D. V dropped 1 base and J dropped 4 bases, with 13 bases sitting between them. CDR3 length: 16 residues. Per germline, CDR1 MGHRA and CDR2 YSYEKL. The CDR3 DNA sequence: TGCGCCAGCAGCCAAGTTGTAGGGATGGGCACCGGGGAGCTGTTTTTT. Protein: CASSQVVGMGTGELFF.

The gene calls are TRBV6-4 and TRBJ2-5, with D unclear. CDR3 size: 14 residues. V was trimmed by 0 bases and J by 3 bases, leaving 8 bases between them. Germline-derived CDR1 and CDR2 are MRHNA and SNTAGT. This chain's CDR3 is CASSDSGFKETQYF. CDR3 coding DNA: TGTGCCAGCAGTGACTCAGGGTTTAAAGAGACCCAGTACTTC.

The V gene is TRBV5-6, the J gene TRBJ2-3, with 7 nucleotides matching TRBD2. CDR1 and CDR2 (germline): SGHDT, YYEEEE. The CDR3 covers 15 residues. V was pared by 4 bases and J by 1 base, with 6 bases of the junction left unmatched. The CDR3, as DNA: TGTGCCAGCAGCCCCCTGGGGGGGGGCACAGATACGCAGTATTTT. Its translation is CASSPLGGGTDTQYF.

This chain connects TRBV10-3 to TRBJ1-2, with 7 nucleotides matching TRBD1. The CDR3 length is 15 residues. The ends lost 0 bases at V and 0 bases at J; junction bases unmatched: 1. Germline V CDR1 and CDR2: ENHRY, SYGVKD. CDR3 protein: CAISESRGPNYGYTF. For the CDR3, the DNA is TGTGCCATCAGTGAGTCGAGGGGGCCTAACTATGGCTACACCTTC.

V is TRBV6-6 and J is TRBJ1-2; possibly TRBD1 for D (5 bases). The CDR3 is made up of 16 amino acids. Germline assignment: CDR1 MNHNY and CDR2 SVGAGI (reference sequence). Deletions cut 5 bases from V and 0 bases from J, with 16 bases between. The CDR3 bases are TGTGCCAGCAGTACCTCCCGGGACGGTGCTAACTATGGCTACACCTTC. Encoded protein: CASSTSRDGANYGYTF.

The CDR3 reads CASSHPGPGLSGENEQFF. The CDR3 DNA reads TGTGCCAGCAGCCATCCAGGCCCAGGACTAAGCGGAGAAAATGAGCAGTTCTTC. This chain links TRBV4-2 with TRBJ2-1, with a weak D call TRBD2 (6 bases). The V end lost 3 bases, the J end lost 7 bases, and 25 bases lay between the germline ends. Germline V CDR1 and CDR2: LGHNA, YNFKEQ. The CDR3 has 18 amino acids.

The V gene is TRBV30, the J gene TRBJ2-2; TRBD2 agrees at 7 bases. Germline loops: CDR1 GTSNPN, CDR2 SVGIG (reference sequence). V lost 6 bases to trimming and J lost 4 bases; unmatched junction nucleotides: 11. The CDR3 is made up of 15 amino acids. CDR3 region: CACPHLGGGTGELFF. The CDR3 DNA follows: TGTGCCTGCCCACACCTGGGGGGGGGCACCGGGGAGCTGTTTTTT.

The V gene is TRBV30, the J gene TRBJ1-2; possibly TRBD1 for D (6 bases). Trimming cost V 0 bases and J 7 bases, with 9 bases left between them. CDR3 length: 12 residues. CDR1 GTSNPN and CDR2 SVGIG come from the germline V gene (reference sequence). Written as DNA, the CDR3 is TGTGCCTGGAGTGTAACAGGGATTGGCTACACCTTC. Translation gives CAWSVTGIGYTF. The full variable domain, completed using reference TRBV30 and TRBJ1-2, is SQTIHQWPATLVQPVGSPLSLECTVEGTSNPNLYWYRQAAGRGLQLLFYSVGIGQISSEVPQNLSASRPQDRQFILSSKKLLLSDSGFYLCAWSVTGIGYTFGSGTRLTVV.